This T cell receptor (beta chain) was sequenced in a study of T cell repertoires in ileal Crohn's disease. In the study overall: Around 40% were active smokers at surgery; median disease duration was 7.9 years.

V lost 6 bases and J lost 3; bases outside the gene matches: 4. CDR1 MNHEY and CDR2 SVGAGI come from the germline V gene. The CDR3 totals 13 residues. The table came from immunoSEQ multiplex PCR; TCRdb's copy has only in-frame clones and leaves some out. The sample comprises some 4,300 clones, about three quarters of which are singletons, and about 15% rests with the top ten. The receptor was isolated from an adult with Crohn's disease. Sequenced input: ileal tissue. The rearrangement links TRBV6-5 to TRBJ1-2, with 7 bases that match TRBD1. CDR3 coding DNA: TGTGCCAGCAGGACAGGGATTGACTATGGCTACACCTTC. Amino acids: CASRTGIDYGYTF.